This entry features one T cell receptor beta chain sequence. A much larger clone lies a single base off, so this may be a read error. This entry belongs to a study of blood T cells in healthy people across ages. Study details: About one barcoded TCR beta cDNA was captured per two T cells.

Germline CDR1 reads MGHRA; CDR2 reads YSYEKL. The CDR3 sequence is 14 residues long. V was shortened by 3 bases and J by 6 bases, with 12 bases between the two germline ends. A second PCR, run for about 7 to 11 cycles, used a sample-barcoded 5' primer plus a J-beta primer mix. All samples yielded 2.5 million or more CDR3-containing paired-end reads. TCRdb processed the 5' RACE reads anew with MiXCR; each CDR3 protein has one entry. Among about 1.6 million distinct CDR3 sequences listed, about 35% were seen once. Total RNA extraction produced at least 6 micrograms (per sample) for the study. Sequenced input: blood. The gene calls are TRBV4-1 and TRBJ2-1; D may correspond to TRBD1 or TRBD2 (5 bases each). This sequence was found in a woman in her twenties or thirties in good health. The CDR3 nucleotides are TGCGCCAGCAGCCACTATCGGGACGCCAATGAGCAGTTCTTC. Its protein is CASSHYRDANEQFF.